Each of the 23 T cell receptor beta chains below was sequenced from the same sample in a study of blood T cell repertoires in COVID-19. Repertoires were generated with immunoSEQ multiplex PCR, while TCRdb's copy carries only in-frame clones and drops some. Of hundreds of thousands of clones in the sample, 85% to 90% are singletons; the top ten hold 2.4%. The specimen was PBMCs or T cells enriched from blood (not recorded which). The origin of the receptors is a woman between 18 and 29 years old who had recovered from COVID-19.

V is TRBV12-3 or TRBV12-4 and J is TRBJ1-1; TRBD1 matches at 7 bases. The CDR3 loop spans 13 amino acids. Trimming at V came to 10 bases and at J to 4 bases, leaving 9 bases not matched to a gene. This chain's CDR3 is CATAPGGGTEAFF. The CDR3 DNA follows: TGTGCCACCGCCCCAGGGGGAGGCACTGAAGCTTTCTTT.

This clone was detected once. The chain joins TRBV10-3 to TRBJ1-5, with D perhaps TRBD1 (5 bases). The CDR3 length is 13 residues. V gave up 8 bases and J gave up 2 bases, with 10 bases separating them. Germline values: CDR1 ENHRY, CDR2 SYGVKD. The CDR3 sequence is CAIGQGGNQPQHF. The CDR3 nucleotides are TGTGCCATCGGCCAGGGTGGCAATCAGCCCCAGCATTTT.

The V and J genes are TRBV7-9 and TRBJ2-7; D may be TRBD1 (5 bases). Germline values: CDR1 SEHNR, CDR2 FQNEAQ (reference sequence). CDR3 length equals 15 residues. Between the trimmed V and J ends, which lost 8 bases and 1 base, there was a span of 18 bases. In nucleotides, the CDR3 is TGTGCCAGCGCATTGGGTGACAGCTTTTCCTACGAGCAGTACTTC. Translated, it gives CASALGDSFSYEQYF.

The V gene is TRBV5-1, the J gene TRBJ2-7; D is possibly TRBD1 (6 bases). Per the germline V gene, CDR1 is SGHRS and CDR2 is YFSETQ. V was pared by 0 bases and J by 3 bases, with 13 bases between. CDR3 length: 15 residues. The CDR3 sequence: CASSLEGVGYYEQYF. CDR3 nucleotides: TGCGCCAGCAGCTTGGAGGGGGTCGGGTACTACGAGCAGTACTTC. The whole variable domain, filled in from reference TRBV5-1 and TRBJ2-7, reads KAGVTQTPRYLIKTRGQQVTLSCSPISGHRSVSWYQQTPGQGLQFLFEYFSETQRNKGNFPGRFSGRQFSNSRSEMNVSTLELGDSALYLCASSLEGVGYYEQYFGPGTRLTVT.

DNA of the CDR3: TGTGCCAGCTCACCATTAGTGTCTGGGGCAGGACAGGCAATCTATGGCTACACCTTC. Translating it yields CASSPLVSGAGQAIYGYTF. The chain couples TRBV18 to TRBJ1-2; 7 nucleotides match TRBD1. J was trimmed by 4 bases and V by 2 bases; bases with no gene match: 19. CDR3 length: 19 amino acids. Germline V gene lookup returns CDR1 KGHSH and CDR2 LQKENI.

The DNA for the CDR3 is TGTGCCAGCAGGGATCCGGGACAGGGACCTGATCAGCCCCAGCATTTT. Its protein product is CASRDPGQGPDQPQHF. The chain recombines TRBV28 with TRBJ1-5; 9 bases match TRBD1. The CDR3 has 16 residues. Germline assignment: CDR1 MDHEN and CDR2 SYDVKM. V lost 6 bases, J lost 5 bases, and 11 bases stayed unmatched.

This clone has a single count. The CDR3: CASSLTGLNTEAFF. Here the CDR3 DNA reads TGTGCCAGCAGTTTAACCGGGTTGAACACTGAAGCTTTCTTT. This chain uses TRBV25-1 with TRBJ1-1, with unresolved D. Trimming took off 5 bases at V and 0 bases at J, with 10 bases between the two ends. CDR1 is MGHDK and CDR2 is SYGVNS in the germline V gene. The CDR3 is made up of 14 amino acids.

This clone was detected a few times. The chain has TRBV2 and TRBJ2-7; no clear D. The germline V gene encodes CDR1 SNHLY and CDR2 FYNNEI. The CDR3 is 12 amino acids. Trimming removed 3 bases from V and 7 bases from J, with 10 bases in between. The CDR3 DNA follows: TGTGCCAGCAGTGACAGGTTTGTTGAGCAGTACTTC. As protein: CASSDRFVEQYF.

V is TRBV9 and J is TRBJ2-2, with 7 nucleotides matching TRBD2. CDR1 SGDLS and CDR2 YYNGEE come from the germline V gene. V dropped 3 bases and J dropped 6; count of bases not matched to a gene: 8. The CDR3 runs to 15 residues. The CDR3 region has the DNA TGTGCCAGCAGCGCGAGACCGGGGGGTGCCGGGGAGCTGTTTTTT. It is translated as CASSARPGGAGELFF.

The rearrangement joins TRBV3-1 (or the pseudogene TRBV3-2) to TRBJ2-6, with D possibly being TRBD1 (5 bases). This CDR3 has 18 amino acids. CDR1 and CDR2 from the germline V gene are LGHDT and YNNKEL (reference sequence). The ends were cut back, 4 bases at V and 0 bases at J, with 16 bases in the middle. The DNA for the CDR3 is TGTGCCAGCAGCCTTTATGTAACAGGTAGCTCTGGGGCCAACGTCCTGACTTTC. Translated, it gives CASSLYVTGSSGANVLTF.

The V gene is TRBV27, the J gene TRBJ1-1; 8 bases agree with TRBD1. Per the germline V gene, CDR1 is MNHEY and CDR2 is SMNVEV (reference sequence). The CDR3 is made up of 13 amino acids. J gave up 11 bases and V 6 bases, and 11 bases lay outside the gene matches. The CDR3 sequence is CASSPVDRGYAFF. The CDR3 DNA sequence: TGTGCCAGCAGCCCCGTTGACAGGGGCTATGCTTTCTTT.

The chain has TRBV4-1 and TRBJ2-5; 8 bases align to TRBD2. Germline assignment: CDR1 MGHRA and CDR2 YSYEKL. The CDR3 consists of 18 residues. J was trimmed by 1 base and V by 3 bases; bases with no gene match: 13. The CDR3 bases are TGCGCCAGCAGCCAGGACGGGGCGGGAGCGGGGGCCCAAGAGACCCAGTACTTC. Translation: CASSQDGAGAGAQETQYF.

About this clone: The CDR3 does not end in the conserved phenylalanine or tryptophan, so this is likely a read error. The DNA is left out, because the CDR3 cannot be placed on it with certainty; the CDR3 is given as TCRdb lists it. This chain uses TRBV7-9 with TRBJ1-1; TRBD1 reflects the table's D call only, with no check against the DNA. The CDR3 length is 11 residues, termini included. In germline, CDR1 is SEHNR, CDR2 FQNEAQ (reference sequence). This CDR3 reads CASSPRRQASI.

CDR3 sequence: CSVTDRVTYEQYF. CDR3 DNA: TGCAGCGTGACGGACAGGGTTACCTACGAGCAGTACTTC. The gene calls are TRBV29-1 and TRBJ2-7; 8 bases line up with TRBD1. V lost 6 bases and J lost 2; bases outside the gene matches: 6. Germline assignment: CDR1 SQVTM and CDR2 ANQGSEA. This CDR3 is built from 13 residues.

V is TRBV11-2 and J is TRBJ1-1, with no clear D. Trimming left V 2 bases short and J 0 bases short, with 19 bases between. The CDR3 consists of 18 residues. Germline V gene sequence: CDR1 SGHAT, CDR2 FQNNGV. CDR3 in DNA: TGTGCCAGCAGCTTATGGGTGAGAGAGGACTTCATGAACACTGAAGCTTTCTTT. Protein sequence: CASSLWVREDFMNTEAFF.

The chain uses TRBV11-2 and TRBJ1-2; tentatively, D is TRBD1 (6 bases). The V gene lost 5 bases and the J gene lost 3 bases, with 16 bases spanning the gap. This CDR3 comprises 15 residues. Germline CDR1 and CDR2: SGHAT and FQNNGV. CDR3 residues: CASSPRGGAHYGYTF. In DNA, the CDR3 is TGTGCCAGCAGCCCCAGGGGAGGGGCTCACTATGGCTACACCTTC.

This clone was picked up one time. The genes are TRBV27 and TRBJ2-1; D is possibly TRBD2 (5 bases). V lost 2 bases to trimming and J lost 6 bases, with 8 bases between them. The CDR3 spans 13 residues. Germline CDR1 and CDR2: MNHEY and SMNVEV (reference sequence). CDR3 region: CASSLPSGNEQFF. The CDR3 bases are TGTGCCAGCAGTTTACCCAGCGGCAATGAGCAGTTCTTC.

The J gene is TRBJ1-5, the V gene TRBV4-2; the D gene is possibly TRBD1 (5 bases). V lost 0 bases and J lost 0, with 15 bases in between. This CDR3 has 18 residues. The germline V gene encodes CDR1 LGHNA and CDR2 YNFKEQ. The CDR3 sequence: CASSQEPRGSYSNQPQHF. The CDR3 DNA reads as TGTGCCAGCAGCCAAGAGCCCCGGGGGAGCTATAGCAATCAGCCCCAGCATTTT.

This clone was counted once. CDR3 DNA sequence: TGTGCCAGCAGCTTAGACAAAAGCACAGATACGCAGTATTTT. It yields the protein CASSLDKSTDTQYF. J is TRBJ2-3 and V is TRBV7-9; D uncertain. The CDR3 loop spans 14 amino acids. Germline V gives CDR1 SEHNR, CDR2 FQNEAQ (reference sequence). The V end lost 1 base, the J end lost 0 bases, and 5 bases lay between the germline ends.

This chain links TRBV4-1 with TRBJ2-7; tentative D call: TRBD2 (5 bases). V was cut by 0 bases and J by 5 bases, with 17 bases left in between. Germline CDR1 and CDR2: MGHRA and YSYEKL. The CDR3 contains 16 residues. CDR3 protein: CASSQDLRDFRDEQYF. The DNA for the CDR3 is TGCGCCAGCAGCCAAGACCTGAGGGATTTTAGGGACGAGCAGTACTTC.

V and J are TRBV27 and TRBJ1-3; possible D gene TRBD1, 5 bases. The germline V gene encodes CDR1 MNHEY and CDR2 SMNVEV (reference sequence). The CDR3 has 17 residues. V shed 7 bases and J shed 1 base, with 20 bases lying between them. CDR3 nucleotide sequence: TGTGCCAGCATCTCCATCCCTAAGGGGAGGTCTGGAAACACCATATATTTT. Translated, it gives CASISIPKGRSGNTIYF.

The chain combines TRBV7-2 with TRBJ2-2; TRBD2 aligns across 7 bases. CDR3 length equals 15 residues. V was pared by 4 bases and J by 6 bases, with 8 bases of the junction left unmatched. Looked up from germline, CDR1 is SGHTA and CDR2 is FQGNSA. In DNA form, the CDR3 reads TGTGCCAGCAGCTCGAGACTAGCCTTGGCCGGGGAGCTGTTTTTT. Translating gives CASSSRLALAGELFF.

The chain employs TRBV5-8 and TRBJ2-7, with 7 bases fitting TRBD1. The CDR3 loop spans 16 amino acids. Germline V CDR1 and CDR2: SGHTS, YDEGEE. V gave up 4 bases and J gave up 1 base; unmatched junction bases: 11. This CDR3 is CASSPGETGRSYEQYF. The CDR3 bases are TGTGCCAGCAGCCCGGGCGAGACAGGGAGATCCTACGAGCAGTACTTC.